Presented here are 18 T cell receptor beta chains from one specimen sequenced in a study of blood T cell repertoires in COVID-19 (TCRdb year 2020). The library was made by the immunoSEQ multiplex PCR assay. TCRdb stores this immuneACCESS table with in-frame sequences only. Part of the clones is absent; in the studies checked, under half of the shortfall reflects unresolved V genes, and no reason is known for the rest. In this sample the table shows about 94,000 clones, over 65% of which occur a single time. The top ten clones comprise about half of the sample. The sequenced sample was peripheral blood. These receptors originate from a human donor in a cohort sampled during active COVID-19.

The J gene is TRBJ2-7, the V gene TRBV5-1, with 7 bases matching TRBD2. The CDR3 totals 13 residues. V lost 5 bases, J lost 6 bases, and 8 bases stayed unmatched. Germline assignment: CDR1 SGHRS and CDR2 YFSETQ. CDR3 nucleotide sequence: TGCGCCAGCAGATACCCGGGAGGAGGCGAGCAGTACTTC. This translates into CASRYPGGGEQYF.

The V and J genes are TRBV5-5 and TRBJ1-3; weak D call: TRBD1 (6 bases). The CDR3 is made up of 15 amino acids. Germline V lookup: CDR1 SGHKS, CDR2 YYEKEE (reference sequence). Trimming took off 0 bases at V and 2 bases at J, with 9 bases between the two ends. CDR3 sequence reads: CASSLGRTAGNTIYF. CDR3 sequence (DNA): TGTGCCAGCAGCTTGGGTCGGACAGCTGGAAACACCATATATTTT. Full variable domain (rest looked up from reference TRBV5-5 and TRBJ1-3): DAGVTQSPTHLIKTRGQQVTLRCSPISGHKSVSWYQQVLGQGPQFIFQYYEKEERGRGNFPDRFSARQFPNYSSELNVNALLLGDSALYLCASSLGRTAGNTIYFGEGSWLTVV.

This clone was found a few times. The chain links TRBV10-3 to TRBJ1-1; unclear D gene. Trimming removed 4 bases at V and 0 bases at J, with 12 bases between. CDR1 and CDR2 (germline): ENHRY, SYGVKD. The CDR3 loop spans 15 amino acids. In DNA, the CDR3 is TGTGCCATCAGTGGGTTAAGAGGGATGAACACTGAAGCTTTCTTT. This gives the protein CAISGLRGMNTEAFF.

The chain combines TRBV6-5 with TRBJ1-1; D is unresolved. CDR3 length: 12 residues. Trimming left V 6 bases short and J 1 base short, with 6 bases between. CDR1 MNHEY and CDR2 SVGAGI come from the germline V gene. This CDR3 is CASSTTNTEAFF. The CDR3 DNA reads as TGTGCCAGCAGCACAACGAACACTGAAGCTTTCTTT.

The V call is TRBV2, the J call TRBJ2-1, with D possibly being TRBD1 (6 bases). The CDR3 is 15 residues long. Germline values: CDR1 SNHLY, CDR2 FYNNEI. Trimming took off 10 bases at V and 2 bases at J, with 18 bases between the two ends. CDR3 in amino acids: CAIGGGRVPYNEQFF. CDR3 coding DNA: TGTGCCATAGGGGGTGGCCGCGTTCCCTACAATGAGCAGTTCTTC.

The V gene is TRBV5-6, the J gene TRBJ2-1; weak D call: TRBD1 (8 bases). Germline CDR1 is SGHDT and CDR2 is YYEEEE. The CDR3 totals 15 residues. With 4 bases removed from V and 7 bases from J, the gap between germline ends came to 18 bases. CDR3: CASSLGGTGQNEQFF. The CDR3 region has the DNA TGTGCCAGCAGCCTGGGGGGGACAGGCCAGAATGAGCAGTTCTTC.

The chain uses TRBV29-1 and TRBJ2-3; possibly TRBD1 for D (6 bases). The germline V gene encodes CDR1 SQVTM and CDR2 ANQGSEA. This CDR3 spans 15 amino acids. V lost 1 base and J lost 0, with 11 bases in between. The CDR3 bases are TGCAGCGTTGAAGTGCAGGGACATAGCACAGATACGCAGTATTTT. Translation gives CSVEVQGHSTDTQYF.

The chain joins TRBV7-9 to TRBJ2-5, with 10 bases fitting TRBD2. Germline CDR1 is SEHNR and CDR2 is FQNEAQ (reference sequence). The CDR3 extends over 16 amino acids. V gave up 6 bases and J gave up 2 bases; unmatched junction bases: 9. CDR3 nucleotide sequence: TGTGCCAGCAGAACCGGGACTAGCGTAATACAAGAGACCCAGTACTTC. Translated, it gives CASRTGTSVIQETQYF.

The CDR3 sequence: CASSFFSGLSYNEQFF. For the CDR3, the DNA is TGTGCCAGCAGCTTTTTTAGCGGACTCTCCTACAATGAGCAGTTCTTC. The chain carries TRBV7-2 and TRBJ2-1, with a possible D match to TRBD2 (6 bases). There are 16 residues in the CDR3. Trimming left V 3 bases short and J 0 bases short, with 12 bases between. The germline CDR1 and CDR2 sequences are SGHTA and FQGNSA.

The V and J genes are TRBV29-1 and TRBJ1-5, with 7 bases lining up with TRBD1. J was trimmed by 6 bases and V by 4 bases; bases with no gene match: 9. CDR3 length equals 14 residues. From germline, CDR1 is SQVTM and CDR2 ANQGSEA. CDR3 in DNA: TGCAGCGTTGCCTCGGCAGGGGGTAGTCAGCCCCAGCATTTT. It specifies CSVASAGGSQPQHF.

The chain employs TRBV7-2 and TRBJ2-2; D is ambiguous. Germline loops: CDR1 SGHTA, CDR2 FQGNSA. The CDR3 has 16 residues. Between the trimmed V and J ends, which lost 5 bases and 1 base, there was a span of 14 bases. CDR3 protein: CASSHVWPLNTGELFF. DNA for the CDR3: TGTGCCAGCAGCCATGTCTGGCCCCTGAACACCGGGGAGCTGTTTTTT.

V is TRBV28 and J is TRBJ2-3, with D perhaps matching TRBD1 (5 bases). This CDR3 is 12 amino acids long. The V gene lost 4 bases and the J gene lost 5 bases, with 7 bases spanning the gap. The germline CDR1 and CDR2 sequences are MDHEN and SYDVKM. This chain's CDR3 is CASSSGLDTQYF. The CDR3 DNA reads TGTGCCAGCAGTTCAGGGTTAGATACGCAGTATTTT.

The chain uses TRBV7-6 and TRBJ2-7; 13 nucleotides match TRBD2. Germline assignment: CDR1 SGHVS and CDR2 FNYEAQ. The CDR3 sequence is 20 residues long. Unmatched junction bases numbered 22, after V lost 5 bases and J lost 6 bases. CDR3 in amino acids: CASSLTEARTSGGPVVEQYF. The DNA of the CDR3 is TGTGCCAGCAGCCTAACCGAAGCGAGGACTAGCGGGGGCCCTGTCGTCGAGCAGTACTTC.

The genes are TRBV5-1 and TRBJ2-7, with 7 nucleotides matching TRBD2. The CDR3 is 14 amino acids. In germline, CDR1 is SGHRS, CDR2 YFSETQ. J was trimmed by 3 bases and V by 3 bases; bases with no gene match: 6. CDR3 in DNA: TGCGCCAGCAGCTCCCTGCCGGGGGGCTACGAGCAGTACTTC. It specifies CASSSLPGGYEQYF.

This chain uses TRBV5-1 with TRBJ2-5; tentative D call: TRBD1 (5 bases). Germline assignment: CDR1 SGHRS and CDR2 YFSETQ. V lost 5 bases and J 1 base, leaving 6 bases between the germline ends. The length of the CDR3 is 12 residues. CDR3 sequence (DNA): TGCGCCAGCAGAGGGGCCCAAGAGACCCAGTACTTC. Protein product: CASRGAQETQYF.

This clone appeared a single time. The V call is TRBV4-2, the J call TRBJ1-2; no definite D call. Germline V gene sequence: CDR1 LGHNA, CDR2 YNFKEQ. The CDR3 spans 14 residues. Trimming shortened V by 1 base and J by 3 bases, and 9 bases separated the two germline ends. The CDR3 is CASSQAAEYYGYTF. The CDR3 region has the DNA TGTGCCAGCAGCCAAGCTGCGGAGTACTATGGCTACACCTTC.

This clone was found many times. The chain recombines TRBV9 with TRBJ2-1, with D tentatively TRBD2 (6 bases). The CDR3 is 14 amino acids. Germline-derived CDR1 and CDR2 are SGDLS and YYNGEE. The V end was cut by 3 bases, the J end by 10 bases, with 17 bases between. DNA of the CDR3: TGTGCCAGCAGCGCCTCCTGGGTGGGAGGCGAGCAGTTCTTC. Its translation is CASSASWVGGEQFF.

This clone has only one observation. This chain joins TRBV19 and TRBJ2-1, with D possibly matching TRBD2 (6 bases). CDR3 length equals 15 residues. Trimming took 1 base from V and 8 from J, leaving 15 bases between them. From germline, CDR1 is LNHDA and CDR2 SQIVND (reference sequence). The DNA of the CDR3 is TGTGCCAGTAGTATAGCGCGGGGAGGCCGGTATGAGCAGTTCTTC. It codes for CASSIARGGRYEQFF.